Shown below are 6 T cell receptor beta chains from a single sample sequenced in a study of regulatory T cells in long-lasting Graves disease. Time point reported: persistent/refractory GD, antithyroid drugs over 5 years with positive TRAb. Preparation of the TCR library used RNA extracted from PBMCs. Researchers made TCR beta libraries by using iRepertoire HTBI primers and running Arm-PCR on CDR3 regions. A single record per CDR3 protein comes from TCRdb applying MiXCR to the multiplex PCR reads. The sample includes about 660,000 distinct CDR3 sequences, 25% to 35% of them seen just once. Sample: peripheral blood mononuclear cells (PBMCs), taken when the disease was refractory, from a patient treated with antithyroid drugs. The receptors here all came from a female donor with Graves disease.

This clonotype was counted a few times. The chain employs TRBV6-1 and TRBJ2-7; D ambiguous. The germline V and J ends were trimmed by 3 bases and 12 bases, with 12 bases remaining between them. The CDR3 sequence is 11 residues long. Germline CDR1 is MNHNS and CDR2 is SASEGT. CDR3 sequence reads: CASSEGINLYF. CDR3 DNA: TGTGCCAGCAGTGAGGGAATAAATCTGTACTTC.

There are a few counts of this clonotype. The chain has TRBV5-1 and TRBJ2-7; 8 bases agree with TRBD1. V shed 1 base and J 3 bases; nucleotides not matched to a gene: 3. Germline V lookup: CDR1 SGHRS, CDR2 YFSETQ. The CDR3 consists of 14 residues. CDR3 residues: CASSLSQGVYEQYF. CDR3 nucleotides: TGCGCCAGCAGCTTGTCACAGGGGGTCTACGAGCAGTACTTC. The entire variable domain, with the rest obtained from reference TRBV5-1 and TRBJ2-7, is as follows: KAGVTQTPRYLIKTRGQQVTLSCSPISGHRSVSWYQQTPGQGLQFLFEYFSETQRNKGNFPGRFSGRQFSNSRSEMNVSTLELGDSALYLCASSLSQGVYEQYFGPGTRLTVT.

This clonotype was observed a handful of times. The chain employs TRBV20-1 and TRBJ1-5; TRBD1 agrees at 9 bases. The CDR3 covers 16 residues. Germline CDR1 is DFQATT and CDR2 is SNEGSKA (reference sequence). The V gene end was trimmed by 3 bases and the J gene end by 0 bases; junction bases not matched to a gene: 6. This chain's CDR3 is CSARDRGYFSNQPQHF. In DNA, the CDR3 is TGCAGTGCTAGGGACAGGGGATATTTTAGCAATCAGCCCCAGCATTTT.

As concerns this clonotype: One end of the junction fails to match germline, which may point to a read error. The chain combines TRBV20-1 with TRBJ2-7; 10 positions match TRBD1. Germline V gene sequence: CDR1 DFQATT, CDR2 SNEGSKA (reference sequence). The CDR3 runs 17 residues. CDR3 sequence (DNA): TGCAGTGCTCGAGACGGGACAGGGGTTTACAGCTCCTACGAGCAGTACTTC. Protein: CSARDGTGVYSSYEQYF.

The chain recombines TRBV27 with TRBJ1-4, with TRBD1 as a possible D gene (5 bases). Germline CDR1 MNHEY, CDR2 SMNVEV (reference sequence). The CDR3 has 18 amino acids. V was clipped by 0 bases and J by 8 bases, with 22 bases between them. DNA of the CDR3: TGTGCCAGCAGTTTATCTGCAGGGCCACGGGTGAGACTAGAAAAACTGTTTTTT. Translated, it gives CASSLSAGPRVRLEKLFF.

This chain uses TRBV18 with TRBJ1-2; no clear D. Trimming took off 3 bases at V and 3 bases at J, with 11 bases between the two ends. CDR3 length: 14 residues. Looked up from germline, CDR1 is KGHSH and CDR2 is LQKENI. The CDR3: CASSPIRPYYGYTF. In DNA, the CDR3 is TGTGCCAGCTCACCGATCCGACCATACTATGGCTACACCTTC.